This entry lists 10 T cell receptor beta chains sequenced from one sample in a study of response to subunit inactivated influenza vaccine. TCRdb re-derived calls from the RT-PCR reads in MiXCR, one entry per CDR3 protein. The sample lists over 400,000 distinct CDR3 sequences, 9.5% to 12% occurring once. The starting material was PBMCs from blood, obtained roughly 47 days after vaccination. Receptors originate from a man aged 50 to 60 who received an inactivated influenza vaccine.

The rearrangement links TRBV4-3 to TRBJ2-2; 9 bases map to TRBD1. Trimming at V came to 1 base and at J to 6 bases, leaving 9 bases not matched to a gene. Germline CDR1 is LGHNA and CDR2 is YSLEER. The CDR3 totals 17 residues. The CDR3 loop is CASSQGSRTGASGELFF. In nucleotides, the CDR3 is TGCGCCAGCAGCCAAGGTAGCAGGACAGGGGCTTCCGGGGAGCTGTTTTTT.

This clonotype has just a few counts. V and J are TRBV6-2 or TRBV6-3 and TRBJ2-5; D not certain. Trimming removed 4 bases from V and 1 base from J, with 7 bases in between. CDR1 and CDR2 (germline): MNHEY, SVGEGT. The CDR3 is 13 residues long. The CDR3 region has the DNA TGTGCCAGCAGTTTCTTCGGCCAAGAGACCCAGTACTTC. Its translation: CASSFFGQETQYF.

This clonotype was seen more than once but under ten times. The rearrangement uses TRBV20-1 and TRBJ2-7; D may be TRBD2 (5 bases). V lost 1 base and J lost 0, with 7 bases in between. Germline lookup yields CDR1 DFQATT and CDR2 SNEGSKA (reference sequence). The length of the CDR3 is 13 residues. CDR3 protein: CSARGGFSYEQYF. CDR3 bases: TGCAGTGCTAGAGGAGGGTTCTCCTACGAGCAGTACTTC.

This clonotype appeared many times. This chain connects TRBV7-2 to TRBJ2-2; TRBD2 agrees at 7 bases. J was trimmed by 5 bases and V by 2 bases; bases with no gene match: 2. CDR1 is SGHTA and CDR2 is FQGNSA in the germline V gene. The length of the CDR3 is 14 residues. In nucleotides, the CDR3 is TGTGCCAGCAGCTTAAGGGAGGGGACCGGGGAGCTGTTTTTT. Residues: CASSLREGTGELFF. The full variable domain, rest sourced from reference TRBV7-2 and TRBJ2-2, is GAGVSQSPSNKVTEKGKDVELRCDPISGHTALYWYRQSLGQGLEFLIYFQGNSAPDKSGLPSDRFSAERTGGSVSTLTIQRTQQEDSAVYLCASSLREGTGELFFGEGSRLTVL.

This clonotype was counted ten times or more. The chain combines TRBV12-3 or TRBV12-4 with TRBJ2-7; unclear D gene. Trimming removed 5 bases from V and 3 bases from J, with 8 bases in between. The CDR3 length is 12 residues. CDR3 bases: TGTGCCAGCAGTCAAACTTACTACGAGCAGTACTTC. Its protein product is CASSQTYYEQYF.

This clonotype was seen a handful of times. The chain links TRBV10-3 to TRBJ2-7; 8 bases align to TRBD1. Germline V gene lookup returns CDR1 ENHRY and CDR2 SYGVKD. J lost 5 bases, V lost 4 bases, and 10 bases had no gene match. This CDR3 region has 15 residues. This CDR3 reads CAISVKTGVLDEQYF. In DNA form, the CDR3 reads TGTGCCATCAGTGTTAAGACAGGGGTTCTGGACGAGCAGTACTTC.

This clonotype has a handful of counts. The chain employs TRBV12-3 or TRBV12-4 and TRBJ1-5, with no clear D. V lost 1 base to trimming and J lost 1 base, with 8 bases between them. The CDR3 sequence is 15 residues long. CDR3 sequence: CASSLDPQSNQPQHF. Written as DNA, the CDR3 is TGTGCCAGCAGTTTAGATCCTCAGAGCAATCAGCCCCAGCATTTT.

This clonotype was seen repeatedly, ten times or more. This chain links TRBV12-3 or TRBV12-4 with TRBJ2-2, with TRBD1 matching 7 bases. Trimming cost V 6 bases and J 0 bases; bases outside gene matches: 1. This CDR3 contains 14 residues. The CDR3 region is CASRGQPNTGELFF. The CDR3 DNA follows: TGTGCCAGCAGGGGACAGCCGAACACCGGGGAGCTGTTTTTT.

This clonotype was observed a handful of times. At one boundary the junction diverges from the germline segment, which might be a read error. Written as DNA, the CDR3 is TGTGCCAGCAGTTACTCGACTCCACGGACTTACAAGGAGCAGTTCTTC. It specifies CASSYSTPRTYKEQFF. The chain employs TRBV6-5 and TRBJ2-1; weak D call: TRBD2 (5 bases). This CDR3 has 16 amino acids. The germline gives CDR1 MNHEY, CDR2 SVGAGI.

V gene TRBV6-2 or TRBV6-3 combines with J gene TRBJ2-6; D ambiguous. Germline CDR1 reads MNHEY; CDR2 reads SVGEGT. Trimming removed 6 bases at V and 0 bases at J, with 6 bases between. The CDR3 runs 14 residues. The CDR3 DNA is TGTGCCAGCAGGAGAAACTCTGGGGCCAACGTCCTGACTTTC. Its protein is CASRRNSGANVLTF.